This is a list of T cell receptor beta chains from one sample in a study of CD8+ T cells in alopecia areata. Libraries were prepared by immunoSEQ multiplex PCR; TCRdb keeps only in-frame clonotypes and omits some of them. The repertoire holds some 220,000 clones, with about 58% as singletons. The material was CD4+ T cells sorted from blood, obtained at week 4, from a patient treated with tofacitinib. Receptors were obtained from a human donor with alopecia areata. CDR3s include the opening cysteine and the closing phenylalanine or tryptophan. D genes are given only for firm matches. Clone sizes are given selectively: once, few, many, or a class where the clone is expanded.

abundance: -; v_gene: TRBV6-1; d_gene: -; j_gene: TRBJ1-1; CDR3nt: TGTGCCAGCAGTGAAGTGGGGGCAGGCCCCACTGAAGCTTTCTTT; CDR3aa: CASSEVGAGPTEAFF
abundance: -; v_gene: TRBV27; d_gene: -; j_gene: TRBJ2-7; CDR3nt: TGTGCCAGCAGTTTCGGACGTTCCTACGAGCAGTACTTC; CDR3aa: CASSFGRSYEQYF
abundance: few; v_gene: TRBV29-1; d_gene: -; j_gene: TRBJ1-5; CDR3nt: TGCAGCGTGAGAACGGAAGGCGATCAGCCCCAGCATTTT; CDR3aa: CSVRTEGDQPQHF
abundance: few; v_gene: TRBV29-1; d_gene: -; j_gene: TRBJ2-3; CDR3nt: TGCAGCGTTGAAGATCAGGGTACAGATACGCAGTATTTT; CDR3aa: CSVEDQGTDTQYF
abundance: -; v_gene: TRBV6-5; d_gene: -; j_gene: TRBJ1-2; CDR3nt: TGTGCCAGCTCCCGCCCCGGAGACTATGGCTACACCTTC; CDR3aa: CASSRPGDYGYTF
abundance: -; v_gene: TRBV15; d_gene: -; j_gene: TRBJ2-5; CDR3nt: TGTGCCACCAGCAGAGATAAGGGTGGGCCTGAGACCCAGTACTTC; CDR3aa: CATSRDKGGPETQYF
abundance: -; v_gene: TRBV29-1; d_gene: TRBD1; j_gene: TRBJ1-5; CDR3nt: TGCAGCTTCCCGGACAGGGACTATAGCAATCAGCCCCAGCATTTT; CDR3aa: CSFPDRDYSNQPQHF
abundance: many; v_gene: TRBV2; d_gene: TRBD2; j_gene: TRBJ2-4; CDR3nt: TGTGCCAGCACCCCGGGACTAGCAGAAAACATTCAGTACTTC; CDR3aa: CASTPGLAENIQYF
abundance: -; v_gene: TRBV6-5; d_gene: -; j_gene: TRBJ2-5; CDR3nt: TGTGCCAGCAGTTACTCTCTTGGGGAGACCCAGTACTTC; CDR3aa: CASSYSLGETQYF
abundance: -; v_gene: TRBV6-1; d_gene: -; j_gene: TRBJ1-6; CDR3nt: TGTGCCAGCAGTGAAGCGGCAGGCCGTAATTCACCCCTCCACTTT; CDR3aa: CASSEAAGRNSPLHF
abundance: few; v_gene: TRBV7-2; d_gene: TRBD1; j_gene: TRBJ1-2; CDR3nt: TGTGCCAGCAGGCTAGGGGACAGGGTGGGCGGCTACACCTTC; CDR3aa: CASRLGDRVGGYTF
abundance: few; v_gene: TRBV29-1; d_gene: -; j_gene: TRBJ2-7; CDR3nt: TGCAGCGTTCAAGGGGTACGGTTTCCCTACGAGCAGTACTTC; CDR3aa: CSVQGVRFPYEQYF
abundance: -; v_gene: TRBV29-1; d_gene: TRBD1; j_gene: TRBJ2-3; CDR3nt: TGCAGCGAAAGGACAGGGGCAGATACGCAGTATTTT; CDR3aa: CSERTGADTQYF
abundance: -; v_gene: TRBV11-2; d_gene: -; j_gene: TRBJ2-5; CDR3nt: TGTGCCAGCACCGCAGGCAGGGTACAAGAGACCCAGTACTTC; CDR3aa: CASTAGRVQETQYF
abundance: -; v_gene: TRBV27; d_gene: -; j_gene: TRBJ1-6; CDR3nt: TGTGCCAGCACCCCGTTCCTCGGACCCAGCTATAATTCACCCCTCCACTTT; CDR3aa: CASTPFLGPSYNSPLHF
abundance: -; v_gene: TRBV7-3; d_gene: TRBD1; j_gene: TRBJ1-1; CDR3nt: TGTGCCAGCAGCACACGAGGGGGCAGCAGGCATTTGGAGGAGGAGACTGAAGCTTTCTTT; CDR3aa: CASSTRGGSRHLEEETEAFF